What follows are 12 T cell receptor beta chains derived from one specimen sequenced in a study of cytomegalovirus exposure and HLA in healthy donors. It was with 60 Vbeta and 13 Jbeta primers that the PCR ran. Sequencing used immunoSEQ multiplex PCR; TCRdb keeps in-frame clones, though not all of them. The listing records more than 100,000 clones. Specimen: PBMCs. Receptors were obtained from a middle-aged woman in good health and CMV-seronegative.

The gene calls are TRBV9 and TRBJ1-2; D uncertain. The CDR3 sequence is 14 residues long. The V end lost 1 base, the J end lost 2 bases, and 9 bases lay between the germline ends. Looked up from germline, CDR1 is SGDLS and CDR2 is YYNGEE. The CDR3 sequence is CASSVNHGNYGYTF. In DNA form, the CDR3 reads TGTGCCAGCAGCGTAAACCACGGGAACTATGGCTACACCTTC.

Here the CDR3 DNA reads TGTGCCACCGAGGGACAGCCGAACACTGAAGCTTTCTTT. This gives the protein CATEGQPNTEAFF. The chain joins TRBV2 to TRBJ1-1, with 7 nucleotides matching TRBD1. Germline loops: CDR1 SNHLY, CDR2 FYNNEI. This CDR3 has 13 amino acids. V was pared by 10 bases and J by 1 base, with 6 bases of the junction left unmatched.

The rearrangement joins TRBV7-6 to TRBJ1-1; 8 positions agree with TRBD1. The CDR3 is 14 residues long. The V segment lost 1 base and the J segment 8 bases; nucleotides outside the gene matches: 6. Germline CDR1 is SGHVS and CDR2 is FNYEAQ. CDR3 in DNA: TGTGCCAGCAGCTTAGACAGGGGGGCTACCGAAGCTTTCTTT. It codes for CASSLDRGATEAFF.

This chain links TRBV2 with TRBJ1-6; D call uncertain. The ends were cut back, 7 bases at V and 4 bases at J, with 8 bases in the middle. The germline gives CDR1 SNHLY, CDR2 FYNNEI. CDR3 length equals 13 residues. CDR3 bases: TGTGCCAGCAATACAGATTATAATTCACCCCTCCACTTT. It yields the protein CASNTDYNSPLHF.

The gene calls are TRBV5-6 and TRBJ2-3; D uncertain. CDR1 is SGHDT, CDR2 YYEEEE, per germline. There are 15 residues in the CDR3. The germline V and J ends were trimmed by 3 bases and 2 bases, with 13 bases remaining between them. CDR3 sequence (DNA): TGTGCCAGCAGCTCTGCAGGTTTTCCCACAGATACGCAGTATTTT. Its translation: CASSSAGFPTDTQYF.

The chain links TRBV6-1 to TRBJ2-3; TRBD2 agrees at 8 bases. The CDR3 totals 16 residues. The trim removed 3 bases at V and 2 bases at J, leaving 7 bases unmatched. CDR1 and CDR2 from the germline V gene are MNHNS and SASEGT. The CDR3 sequence is CASSEAAGALTDTQYF. CDR3 DNA sequence: TGTGCCAGCAGTGAGGCAGCGGGGGCTCTCACAGATACGCAGTATTTT.

The genes are TRBV7-3 and TRBJ2-1, with TRBD1 matching over 7 bases. This CDR3 contains 13 residues. V lost 6 bases, J lost 3 bases, and 2 bases stayed unmatched. Germline assignment: CDR1 SGHTA and CDR2 FQGTGA. CDR3 in DNA: TGTGCCAGCAGTCGGACAGGCTACAATGAGCAGTTCTTC. Translated: CASSRTGYNEQFF.

The V and J genes are TRBV9 and TRBJ2-3; 11 bases fit TRBD2. J gave up 4 bases and V 4 bases, and 8 bases lay outside the gene matches. Per the germline V gene, CDR1 is SGDLS and CDR2 is YYNGEE. This CDR3 is built from 16 residues. CDR3 region: CASSPFSGGAPDTQYF. CDR3 nucleotides: TGTGCCAGCAGCCCCTTTAGCGGGGGGGCCCCAGATACGCAGTATTTT.

The gene calls are TRBV18 and TRBJ1-2, with D tentatively TRBD1 (6 bases). Germline CDR1 KGHSH, CDR2 LQKENI. Trimming removed 4 bases at V and 0 bases at J, with 9 bases between. The CDR3 is 14 amino acids. This chain's CDR3 is CASSLDRTNYGYTF. CDR3 nucleotide sequence: TGTGCCAGCTCACTCGACAGGACTAACTATGGCTACACCTTC.

V gene TRBV29-1 combines with J gene TRBJ2-1; a possible D gene is TRBD1 (6 bases). Per germline, CDR1 SQVTM and CDR2 ANQGSEA. V shed 4 bases and J shed 8 bases, with 12 bases lying between them. CDR3 size: 12 residues. The CDR3 nucleotides read TGCAGCGTTGCAGGGGCGACGGATGAGCAGTTCTTC. Translation gives CSVAGATDEQFF.

The rearrangement joins TRBV11-2 to TRBJ2-2, with D hard to call. V was cut by 1 base and J by 5 bases, with 8 bases left in between. The germline V gene has CDR1 SGHAT and CDR2 FQNNGV. The CDR3 runs to 14 residues. The CDR3 DNA sequence: TGTGCCAGCAGCTTAGTCAGGCTTACCGGGGAGCTGTTTTTT. Its protein product is CASSLVRLTGELFF.

The rearrangement uses TRBV7-3 and TRBJ2-5, with D maybe TRBD2 (6 bases). The CDR3 runs to 13 residues. Germline values: CDR1 SGHTA, CDR2 FQGTGA. Trimming cost V 4 bases and J 5 bases, with 11 bases left between them. The CDR3 loop is CASSSSGYETQYF. The CDR3 nucleotides read TGTGCCAGCAGCTCCAGCGGGTACGAGACCCAGTACTTC.